In its sample, the clone carrying this T cell receptor beta chain ranks as medium-sized. The CDR3 runs 14 residues. The V end lost 7 bases, the J end lost 0 bases, and 10 bases lay between the germline ends. The germline V gene encodes CDR1 MDHEN and CDR2 SYDVKM. No cell fractionation was done, so the repertoire covers all unsorted peripheral blood T cells. The data originate from a study of HIV-infected patients and healthy controls. Alpha and beta constant-region primers primed reverse transcription of 500 to 550 ng RNA. Using multiplexing indices, alpha and beta chain libraries were generated apart by chain-specific third strand synthesis. Ligation attached cDNA to a 5' RACE adapter that carried a random hexamer and SP2 site. TCRdb ran MiXCR on the 5' RACE reads and lists one entry per CDR3 protein. The sample lists some 20,000 distinct CDR3 sequences; approximately 8.3% were seen once.

The chain recombines TRBV28 with TRBJ1-5; possible D gene TRBD1, 6 bases. This clonotype was obtained from an adult in good health. Sequencing was carried out using blood. CDR3 nucleotide sequence: TGTGCCAGCACTAGGGGGGCTAGCAATCAGCCCCAGCATTTT. Its protein product is CASTRGASNQPQHF.